Listed below are T cell receptor beta chains from one sample, sequenced in a study of cytomegalovirus exposure and HLA in healthy donors. Clones were read by immunoSEQ multiplex PCR, and TCRdb kept only the in-frame ones, dropping some. The profile shows approximately 110,000 clones, around 67% of them singletons. Sequenced sample: PBMCs. Source of these receptors: a man aged 55 to 70 in good health and CMV-seropositive. The CDR3 runs from the conserved cysteine through the conserved F or W. The order of the fields is J gene, clone size, D gene, V gene, CDR3 protein, CDR3 DNA. The D gene is left open where the match is weak. Clone size is given for some rows only: seen once, a few or many times, or a class if the clone is expanded.

J gene: TRBJ2-2; clone size: NA; D gene: NA; V gene: TRBV27; CDR3 protein: CASGAWGENTGELFF; CDR3 DNA: TGTGCCAGCGGGGCGTGGGGGGAGAACACCGGGGAGCTGTTTTTT
J gene: TRBJ2-7; clone size: NA; D gene: NA; V gene: TRBV4-1; CDR3 protein: CASSLGGQYEQYF; CDR3 DNA: TGCGCCAGCAGCCTGGGGGGGCAATACGAGCAGTACTTC
J gene: TRBJ2-7; clone size: NA; D gene: NA; V gene: TRBV5-1; CDR3 protein: CASSDQGQTYEQYF; CDR3 DNA: TGCGCCAGCAGTGATCAGGGCCAGACCTACGAGCAGTACTTC
J gene: TRBJ1-3; clone size: NA; D gene: NA; V gene: TRBV6-5; CDR3 protein: CASSSTGSGNTIYF; CDR3 DNA: TGTGCCAGCAGTTCTACAGGTTCTGGAAACACCATATATTTT
J gene: TRBJ1-4; clone size: few; D gene: NA; V gene: TRBV11-2; CDR3 protein: CASSPPSTNEKLFF; CDR3 DNA: TGTGCCAGCAGCCCCCCTTCGACTAATGAAAAACTGTTTTTT
J gene: TRBJ2-5; clone size: NA; D gene: TRBD2; V gene: TRBV5-1; CDR3 protein: CASSLSLGGETQYF; CDR3 DNA: TGCGCCAGCAGCTTGTCACTGGGAGGGGAGACCCAGTACTTC
J gene: TRBJ1-2; clone size: NA; D gene: TRBD1; V gene: TRBV28; CDR3 protein: CASSGDSREGYGYTF; CDR3 DNA: TGTGCCAGCAGTGGGGACAGTCGAGAGGGATATGGCTACACCTTC
J gene: TRBJ2-1; clone size: NA; D gene: TRBD1; V gene: TRBV5-1; CDR3 protein: CASSWTGLAYNEQFF; CDR3 DNA: TGCGCCAGCAGCTGGACAGGCCTGGCCTACAATGAGCAGTTCTTC
J gene: TRBJ2-6; clone size: few; D gene: NA; V gene: TRBV10-3; CDR3 protein: CAISEFQGIFPGANVLTF; CDR3 DNA: TGTGCCATCAGTGAGTTCCAGGGAATATTCCCTGGGGCCAACGTCCTGACTTTC
J gene: TRBJ1-1; clone size: NA; D gene: NA; V gene: TRBV5-1; CDR3 protein: CASSAQGGNTEAFF; CDR3 DNA: TGCGCCAGCAGCGCACAGGGCGGGAACACTGAAGCTTTCTTT
J gene: TRBJ1-6; clone size: NA; D gene: TRBD1; V gene: TRBV2; CDR3 protein: CASSDVAGGRNSPLHF; CDR3 DNA: TGTGCCAGCAGTGATGTGGCAGGGGGGAGAAATTCACCCCTCCACTTT
J gene: TRBJ2-1; clone size: NA; D gene: NA; V gene: TRBV2; CDR3 protein: CASRGVREEQFF; CDR3 DNA: TGTGCCAGCAGGGGGGTTCGGGAGGAGCAGTTCTTC
J gene: TRBJ1-1; clone size: NA; D gene: NA; V gene: TRBV10-2; CDR3 protein: CASSGNRVNTEAFF; CDR3 DNA: TGCGCCAGCAGTGGGAACAGGGTGAACACTGAAGCTTTCTTT
J gene: TRBJ2-5; clone size: few; D gene: NA; V gene: TRBV14; CDR3 protein: CASSQTAPRETQYF; CDR3 DNA: TGTGCCAGCAGCCAGACAGCCCCCCGAGAGACCCAGTACTTC
J gene: TRBJ2-7; clone size: NA; D gene: TRBD2; V gene: TRBV18; CDR3 protein: CASSPTSATAGASGQQYF; CDR3 DNA: TGTGCCAGCTCACCAACCTCTGCAACAGCGGGGGCCTCCGGGCAGCAGTACTTC
J gene: TRBJ1-4; clone size: NA; D gene: NA; V gene: TRBV2; CDR3 protein: CASNPTRRNEKLFF; CDR3 DNA: TGTGCCAGCAATCCGACCCGGCGGAATGAAAAACTGTTTTTT
J gene: TRBJ2-1; clone size: NA; D gene: TRBD2; V gene: TRBV5-1; CDR3 protein: CASSLGLAGTREQFF; CDR3 DNA: TGCGCCAGCAGCTTGGGTCTAGCGGGGACAAGAGAGCAGTTCTTC
J gene: TRBJ1-3; clone size: NA; D gene: TRBD1; V gene: TRBV25-1; CDR3 protein: CASSGQGARNTIYF; CDR3 DNA: TGTGCCAGCAGTGGACAGGGGGCGAGAAACACCATATATTTT
J gene: TRBJ2-2; clone size: NA; D gene: NA; V gene: TRBV7-8; CDR3 protein: CASSLRTERTGELFF; CDR3 DNA: TGTGCCAGCAGCCTTCGGACTGAAAGGACCGGGGAGCTGTTTTTT
J gene: TRBJ1-5; clone size: few; D gene: NA; V gene: TRBV19; CDR3 protein: CASSIIAAGGNQPQHF; CDR3 DNA: TGTGCCAGTAGTATAATTGCGGCAGGGGGCAATCAGCCCCAGCATTTT
J gene: TRBJ2-7; clone size: few; D gene: TRBD2; V gene: TRBV18; CDR3 protein: CASSSTSSRRCEQYF; CDR3 DNA: TGTGCCAGCTCATCGACTAGCTCCAGGCGGTGCGAGCAGTACTTC
J gene: TRBJ1-1; clone size: NA; D gene: TRBD1; V gene: TRBV6-5; CDR3 protein: CASTPGAGGTEAFF; CDR3 DNA: TGTGCCAGCACCCCTGGGGCAGGGGGCACTGAAGCTTTCTTT
J gene: TRBJ1-3; clone size: NA; D gene: NA; V gene: TRBV5-6; CDR3 protein: CASSFLNDGWASGGNTIYF; CDR3 DNA: TGTGCCAGCAGCTTTCTCAACGACGGTTGGGCTTCGGGGGGAAACACCATATATTTT
J gene: TRBJ1-4; clone size: NA; D gene: NA; V gene: TRBV30; CDR3 protein: CAWSVRGGEKLFF; CDR3 DNA: TGTGCCTGGAGTGTAAGGGGCGGTGAAAAACTGTTTTTT
J gene: TRBJ1-1; clone size: NA; D gene: NA; V gene: TRBV30; CDR3 protein: CAWNREGQTTEAFF; CDR3 DNA: TGTGCCTGGAATCGGGAGGGCCAGACAACTGAAGCTTTCTTT
J gene: TRBJ2-5; clone size: few; D gene: NA; V gene: TRBV28; CDR3 protein: CASSSPLALEETQYF; CDR3 DNA: TGTGCCAGCAGCTCACCGCTAGCGTTGGAAGAGACCCAGTACTTC
J gene: TRBJ1-3; clone size: NA; D gene: NA; V gene: TRBV2; CDR3 protein: CASSPGLGGGNTIYF; CDR3 DNA: TGTGCCAGCAGTCCCGGGCTGGGAGGTGGAAACACCATATATTTT
J gene: TRBJ2-1; clone size: NA; D gene: TRBD1; V gene: TRBV19; CDR3 protein: CASSRTLGTGSYNEQFF; CDR3 DNA: TGTGCCAGTAGTAGGACCCTCGGGACAGGGTCCTACAATGAGCAGTTCTTC
J gene: TRBJ1-2; clone size: NA; D gene: TRBD1; V gene: TRBV28; CDR3 protein: CASSSGQGGYTF; CDR3 DNA: TGTGCCAGCAGTTCGGGACAGGGAGGTTACACCTTC
J gene: TRBJ2-5; clone size: NA; D gene: NA; V gene: TRBV15; CDR3 protein: CATSRGGGQETQYF; CDR3 DNA: TGTGCCACCAGCAGAGGTGGAGGGCAAGAGACCCAGTACTTC
J gene: TRBJ2-4; clone size: NA; D gene: NA; V gene: TRBV2; CDR3 protein: CASSAGASKNIQYF; CDR3 DNA: TGTGCCAGCTCTGCAGGGGCTTCCAAAAACATTCAGTACTTC
J gene: TRBJ2-3; clone size: NA; D gene: NA; V gene: TRBV5-1; CDR3 protein: CASSLGAGDTQYF; CDR3 DNA: TGCGCCAGCAGCTTGGGGGCTGGAGATACGCAGTATTTT
J gene: TRBJ2-3; clone size: NA; D gene: TRBD1; V gene: TRBV30; CDR3 protein: CAWAGTGGYAGTQYF; CDR3 DNA: TGTGCCTGGGCCGGGACAGGGGGATATGCGGGTACGCAGTATTTT
J gene: TRBJ1-5; clone size: NA; D gene: TRBD1; V gene: TRBV6-6; CDR3 protein: CASSWGQGVNQPQHF; CDR3 DNA: TGTGCCAGCAGTTGGGGACAGGGCGTCAATCAGCCCCAGCATTTT
J gene: TRBJ1-1; clone size: few; D gene: NA; V gene: TRBV6-4; CDR3 protein: CASRHNSGLEKAFF; CDR3 DNA: TGTGCCAGCAGGCACAATTCGGGACTCGAGAAAGCTTTCTTT
J gene: TRBJ1-6; clone size: NA; D gene: NA; V gene: TRBV6-5; CDR3 protein: CASKDQRRALHF; CDR3 DNA: TGTGCCAGCAAGGATCAACGCCGGGCCCTCCACTTT
J gene: TRBJ2-7; clone size: NA; D gene: NA; V gene: TRBV27; CDR3 protein: CASRGHRVGYEQYF; CDR3 DNA: TGTGCCAGCAGGGGACATCGTGTCGGCTACGAGCAGTACTTC
J gene: TRBJ1-4; clone size: few; D gene: NA; V gene: TRBV25-1; CDR3 protein: CASRGPVANEKLFF; CDR3 DNA: TGTGCCAGCAGGGGGCCTGTCGCTAATGAAAAACTGTTTTTT
J gene: TRBJ1-2; clone size: NA; D gene: NA; V gene: TRBV7-9; CDR3 protein: CASSPGTRGSYGYTF; CDR3 DNA: TGTGCCAGCAGCCCAGGGACCCGGGGGTCCTATGGCTACACCTTC
J gene: TRBJ1-1; clone size: NA; D gene: NA; V gene: TRBV5-4; CDR3 protein: CASSLGDETEAFF; CDR3 DNA: TGTGCCAGCAGCTTAGGAGATGAAACTGAAGCTTTCTTT
J gene: TRBJ2-1; clone size: NA; D gene: TRBD2; V gene: TRBV4-2; CDR3 protein: CASSQDPLTGGFNEQFF; CDR3 DNA: TGTGCCAGCAGCCAAGATCCCCTAACGGGGGGGTTCAATGAGCAGTTCTTC
J gene: TRBJ2-2; clone size: NA; D gene: NA; V gene: TRBV9; CDR3 protein: CASSISPGTGELFF; CDR3 DNA: TGTGCCAGCAGCATCAGTCCGGGCACCGGGGAGCTGTTTTTT
J gene: TRBJ2-7; clone size: once; D gene: NA; V gene: TRBV10-3; CDR3 protein: CAISQGRGQGGSYEQYF; CDR3 DNA: TGTGCCATCTCTCAGGGACGGGGACAAGGGGGCTCCTACGAGCAGTACTTC
J gene: TRBJ2-1; clone size: NA; D gene: TRBD1; V gene: TRBV6-1; CDR3 protein: CASRGTGRNEQFF; CDR3 DNA: TGTGCCAGCAGGGGGACAGGGCGGAATGAGCAGTTCTTC
J gene: TRBJ2-7; clone size: NA; D gene: TRBD2; V gene: TRBV28; CDR3 protein: CASKPGGQGYEQYF; CDR3 DNA: TGTGCCAGCAAACCGGGGGGGCAGGGGTACGAGCAGTACTTC
J gene: TRBJ1-6; clone size: NA; D gene: TRBD1; V gene: TRBV30; CDR3 protein: CAWTPGTAVSPLHF; CDR3 DNA: TGTGCCTGGACACCTGGGACAGCCGTTTCACCCCTCCACTTT
J gene: TRBJ2-7; clone size: NA; D gene: NA; V gene: TRBV7-9; CDR3 protein: CASSLTQSYEQYF; CDR3 DNA: TGTGCCAGCAGCTTAACACAGTCCTACGAGCAGTACTTC
J gene: TRBJ2-6; clone size: NA; D gene: NA; V gene: TRBV9; CDR3 protein: CASSADDQGANVLTF; CDR3 DNA: TGTGCCAGCAGCGCTGATGATCAGGGGGCCAACGTCCTGACTTTC
J gene: TRBJ2-7; clone size: few; D gene: TRBD1; V gene: TRBV5-5; CDR3 protein: CASSSRPGTDNYEQYF; CDR3 DNA: TGTGCCAGCAGCTCCCGACCCGGGACAGATAATTACGAGCAGTACTTC
J gene: TRBJ1-3; clone size: NA; D gene: TRBD1; V gene: TRBV28; CDR3 protein: CASSSSQGALSGNTIYF; CDR3 DNA: TGTGCCAGCAGTTCGTCACAGGGGGCCCTCTCTGGAAACACCATATATTTT
J gene: TRBJ2-1; clone size: NA; D gene: NA; V gene: TRBV5-1; CDR3 protein: CASSLSSSDLNEQFF; CDR3 DNA: TGCGCCAGCAGCTTGTCTAGTAGTGATTTAAATGAGCAGTTCTTC
J gene: TRBJ2-1; clone size: NA; D gene: NA; V gene: TRBV28; CDR3 protein: CASSFQRTPYNEQFF; CDR3 DNA: TGTGCCAGCAGTTTTCAGAGGACACCATACAATGAGCAGTTCTTC
J gene: TRBJ2-6; clone size: NA; D gene: NA; V gene: TRBV19; CDR3 protein: CASGGGRFGSGANVLTF; CDR3 DNA: TGTGCCAGTGGGGGGGGCAGGTTTGGCTCTGGGGCCAACGTCCTGACTTTC